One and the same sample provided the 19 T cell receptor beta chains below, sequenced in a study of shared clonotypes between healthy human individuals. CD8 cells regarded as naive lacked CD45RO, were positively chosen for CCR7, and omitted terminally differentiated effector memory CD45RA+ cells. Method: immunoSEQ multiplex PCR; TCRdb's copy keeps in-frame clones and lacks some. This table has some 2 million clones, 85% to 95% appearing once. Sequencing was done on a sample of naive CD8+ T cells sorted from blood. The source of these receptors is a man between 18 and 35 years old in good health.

This CDR3 is CAWNRGTMTEAFF. CDR3 nucleotides: TGTGCCTGGAATCGCGGTACGATGACTGAAGCTTTCTTT. The chain joins TRBV30 to TRBJ1-1; D unclear. Trimming stripped 4 bases from V and 5 bases from J, with 14 bases between. CDR3 length equals 13 residues. The germline V gene encodes CDR1 GTSNPN and CDR2 SVGIG (reference sequence).

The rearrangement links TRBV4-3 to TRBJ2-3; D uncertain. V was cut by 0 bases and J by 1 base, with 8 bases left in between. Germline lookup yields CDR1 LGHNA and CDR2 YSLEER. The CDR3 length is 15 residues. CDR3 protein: CASSQEAKGTDTQYF. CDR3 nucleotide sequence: TGCGCCAGCAGCCAAGAAGCCAAGGGCACAGATACGCAGTATTTT.

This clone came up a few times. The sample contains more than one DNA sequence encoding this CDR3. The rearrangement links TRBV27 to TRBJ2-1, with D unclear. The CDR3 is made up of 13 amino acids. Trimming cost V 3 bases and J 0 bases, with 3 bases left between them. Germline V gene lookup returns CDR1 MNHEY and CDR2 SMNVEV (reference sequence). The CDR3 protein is CASSFDSYNEQFF. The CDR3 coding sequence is TGTGCCAGCAGTTTCGACTCCTACAATGAGCAGTTCTTC.

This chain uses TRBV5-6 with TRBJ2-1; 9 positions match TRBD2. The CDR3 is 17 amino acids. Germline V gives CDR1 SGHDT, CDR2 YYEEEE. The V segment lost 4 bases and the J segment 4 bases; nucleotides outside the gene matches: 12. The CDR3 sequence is CASSAPTGTSFYNEQFF. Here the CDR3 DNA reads TGTGCCAGCAGCGCCCCGACCGGGACTAGCTTTTACAATGAGCAGTTCTTC.

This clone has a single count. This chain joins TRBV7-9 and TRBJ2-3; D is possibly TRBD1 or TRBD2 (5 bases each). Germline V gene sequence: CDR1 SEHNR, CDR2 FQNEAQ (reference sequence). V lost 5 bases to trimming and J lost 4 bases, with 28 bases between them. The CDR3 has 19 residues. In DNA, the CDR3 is TGTGCCAGCAGCCACCCCATCCGGGACCCCATAAGATGGCCAGATACGCAGTATTTT. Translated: CASSHPIRDPIRWPDTQYF.

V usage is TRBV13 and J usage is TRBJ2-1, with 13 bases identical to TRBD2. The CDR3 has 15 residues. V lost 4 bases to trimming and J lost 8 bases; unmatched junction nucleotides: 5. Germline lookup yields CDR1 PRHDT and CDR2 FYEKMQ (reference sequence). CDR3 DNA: TGTGCCAGCAGCTACACTAGCGGGGGGGCTTATGAGCAGTTCTTC. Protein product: CASSYTSGGAYEQFF.

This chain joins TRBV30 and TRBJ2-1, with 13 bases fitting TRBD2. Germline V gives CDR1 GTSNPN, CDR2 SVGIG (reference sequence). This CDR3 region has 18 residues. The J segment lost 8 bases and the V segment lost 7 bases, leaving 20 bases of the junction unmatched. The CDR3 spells CASPGTSGELPFFYEQFF. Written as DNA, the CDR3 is TGTGCCTCGCCGGGGACTAGCGGGGAACTGCCATTTTTCTATGAGCAGTTCTTC.

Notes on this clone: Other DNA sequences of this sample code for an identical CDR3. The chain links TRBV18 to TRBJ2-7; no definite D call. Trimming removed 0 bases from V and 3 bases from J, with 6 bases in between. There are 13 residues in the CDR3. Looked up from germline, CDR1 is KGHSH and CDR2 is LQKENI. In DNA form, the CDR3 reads TGTGCCAGCTCACCACCCGGGCACTACGAGCAGTACTTC. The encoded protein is CASSPPGHYEQYF.

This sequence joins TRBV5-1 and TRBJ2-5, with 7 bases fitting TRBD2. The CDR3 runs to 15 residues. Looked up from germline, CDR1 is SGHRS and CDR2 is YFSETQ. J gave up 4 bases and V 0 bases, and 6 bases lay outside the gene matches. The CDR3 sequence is CASSLEGGGGETQYF. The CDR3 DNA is TGCGCCAGCAGCTTGGAGGGCGGGGGAGGAGAGACCCAGTACTTC. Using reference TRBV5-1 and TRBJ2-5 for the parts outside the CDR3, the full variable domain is KAGVTQTPRYLIKTRGQQVTLSCSPISGHRSVSWYQQTPGQGLQFLFEYFSETQRNKGNFPGRFSGRQFSNSRSEMNVSTLELGDSALYLCASSLEGGGGETQYFGPGTRLLVL.

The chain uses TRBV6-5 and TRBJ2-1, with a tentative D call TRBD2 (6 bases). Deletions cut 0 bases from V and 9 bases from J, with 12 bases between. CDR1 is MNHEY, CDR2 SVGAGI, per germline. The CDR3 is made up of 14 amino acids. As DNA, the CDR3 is TGTGCCAGCAGTTACTCTGCTAGCGTGGGTGAGCAGTTCTTC. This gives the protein CASSYSASVGEQFF.

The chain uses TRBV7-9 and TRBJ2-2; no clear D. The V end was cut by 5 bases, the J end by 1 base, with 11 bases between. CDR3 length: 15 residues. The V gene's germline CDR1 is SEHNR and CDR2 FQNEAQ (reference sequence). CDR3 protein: CASSDGKLNTGELFF. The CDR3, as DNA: TGTGCCAGCAGCGATGGAAAGCTGAACACCGGGGAGCTGTTTTTT.

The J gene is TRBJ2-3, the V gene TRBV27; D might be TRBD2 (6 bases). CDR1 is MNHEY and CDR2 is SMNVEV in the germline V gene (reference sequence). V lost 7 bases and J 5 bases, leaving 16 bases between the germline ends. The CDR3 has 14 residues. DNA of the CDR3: TGTGCCAGCACCTTAGGAGGGGCCAGAGATACGCAGTATTTT. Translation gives CASTLGGARDTQYF.

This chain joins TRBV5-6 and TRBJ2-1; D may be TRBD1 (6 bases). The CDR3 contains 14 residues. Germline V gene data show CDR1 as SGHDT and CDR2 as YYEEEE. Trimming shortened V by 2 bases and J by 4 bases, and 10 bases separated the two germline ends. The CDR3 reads CASSFQGPYNEQFF. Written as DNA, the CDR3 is TGTGCCAGCAGCTTCCAGGGGCCGTACAATGAGCAGTTCTTC. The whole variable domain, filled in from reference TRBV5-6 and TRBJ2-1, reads DAGVTQSPTHLIKTRGQQVTLRCSPKSGHDTVSWYQQALGQGPQFIFQYYEEEERQRGNFPDRFSGHQFPNYSSELNVNALLLGDSALYLCASSFQGPYNEQFFGPGTRLTVL.

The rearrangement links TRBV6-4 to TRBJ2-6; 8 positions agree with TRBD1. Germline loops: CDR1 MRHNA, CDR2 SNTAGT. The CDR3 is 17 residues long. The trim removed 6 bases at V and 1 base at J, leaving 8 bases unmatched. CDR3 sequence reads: CASSSRDRISGANVLTF. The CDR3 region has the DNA TGTGCCAGCAGCTCCCGGGACAGGATTTCTGGGGCCAACGTCCTGACTTTC.

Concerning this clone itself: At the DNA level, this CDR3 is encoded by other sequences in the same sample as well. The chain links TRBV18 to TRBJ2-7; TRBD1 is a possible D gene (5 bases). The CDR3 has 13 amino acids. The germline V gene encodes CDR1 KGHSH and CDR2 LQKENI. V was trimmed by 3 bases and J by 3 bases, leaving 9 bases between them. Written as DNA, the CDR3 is TGTGCCAGCTCACCCAGCACAGGCTACGAGCAGTACTTC. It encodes CASSPSTGYEQYF.

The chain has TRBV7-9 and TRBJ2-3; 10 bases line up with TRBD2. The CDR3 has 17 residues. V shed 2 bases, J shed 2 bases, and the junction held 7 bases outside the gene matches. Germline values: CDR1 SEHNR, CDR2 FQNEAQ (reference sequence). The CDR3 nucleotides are TGTGCCAGCAGCTTAAGGTCTAGCGGGGGTTCCACAGATACGCAGTATTTT. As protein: CASSLRSSGGSTDTQYF.

Written as DNA, the CDR3 is TGTGCCAGCAGTTTATTAATGACTAGCGGTGTATACAATGAGCAGTTCTTC. It is translated as CASSLLMTSGVYNEQFF. The chain has TRBV27 and TRBJ2-1; 9 positions match TRBD2. The germline gives CDR1 MNHEY, CDR2 SMNVEV (reference sequence). The CDR3 is 17 residues long. J gave up 4 bases and V 1 base, and 8 bases lay outside the gene matches.

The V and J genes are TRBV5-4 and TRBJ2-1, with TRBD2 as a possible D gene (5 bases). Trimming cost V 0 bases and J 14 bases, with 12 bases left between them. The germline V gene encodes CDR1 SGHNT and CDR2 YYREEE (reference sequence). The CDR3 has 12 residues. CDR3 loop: CASSLDEGGKFF. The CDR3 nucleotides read TGTGCCAGCAGCTTGGATGAGGGTGGGAAGTTCTTC. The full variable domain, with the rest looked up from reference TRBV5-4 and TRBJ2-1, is ETGVTQSPTHLIKTRGQQVTLRCSSQSGHNTVSWYQQALGQGPQFIFQYYREEENGRGNFPPRFSGLQFPNYSSELNVNALELDDSALYLCASSLDEGGKFFGPGTRLTVL.

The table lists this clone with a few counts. For the CDR3, the DNA is TGTGCCAGCAGCTTAGTCCAGGGCGCCACCGGGGAGCTGTTTTTT. Translating gives CASSLVQGATGELFF. The chain recombines TRBV7-9 with TRBJ2-2, with a weak D call TRBD1 (5 bases). Germline V gene data show CDR1 as SEHNR and CDR2 as FQNEAQ (reference sequence). This CDR3 comprises 15 residues. Trimming stripped 1 base from V and 4 bases from J, with 10 bases between.